Following are 27 T cell receptor beta chains from one sample sequenced in a study of T cell clonotyping in hematopoietic cell transplantation listed by TCRdb under 2021. In the paper's terms, the time point label means: 180 days after allo-HCT. The library was produced with the immunoSEQ multiplex PCR assay. The source is immuneACCESS, and TCRdb retained only in-frame sequences with V and J called. Part of the clones is not carried over; for the studies checked, unresolved V genes explain less than half of this, and the remainder is unexplained. The sample profile shows thousands of clones; about 86% of them were found once. The biggest ten clones account for roughly 15% of the sample. The sequenced sample was peripheral blood mononuclear cells, obtained 180 days after allogeneic stem cell transplant. All receptors derive from a female patient aged 50-59 years who had an allogeneic stem cell transplant from an unrelated donor, so the T cells may come from the graft donor. Some clones in this sample may be carry-over from other donors' samples.

This clone was recorded a few times. This chain connects TRBV4-1 to TRBJ2-6; possibly TRBD1 for D (6 bases). The CDR3 totals 16 residues. CDR1 is MGHRA and CDR2 is YSYEKL in the germline V gene. V lost 0 bases and J 13 bases, leaving 19 bases between the germline ends. CDR3 nucleotides: TGCGCCAGCAGCCAAGAGGAGACAGGTTCTCAACGGGTCCTGACTTTC. Protein: CASSQEETGSQRVLTF.

The chain couples TRBV5-1 to TRBJ2-7; D ambiguous. The CDR3 loop spans 13 amino acids. Germline V gene data show CDR1 as SGHRS and CDR2 as YFSETQ. V was shortened by 3 bases and J by 3 bases, with 10 bases between the two germline ends. The CDR3 DNA follows: TGCGCCAGCAGCTCCGGAGACTTCTACGAGCAGTACTTC. Amino acid sequence: CASSSGDFYEQYF.

The V call is TRBV5-1, the J call TRBJ2-5; 11 bases map to TRBD1. J was trimmed by 5 bases and V by 3 bases; bases with no gene match: 6. Per the germline V gene, CDR1 is SGHRS and CDR2 is YFSETQ. CDR3 length: 15 amino acids. CDR3 loop: CASSSDRGQGETQYF. The CDR3 DNA follows: TGCGCCAGCAGCTCGGACAGGGGGCAGGGGGAGACCCAGTACTTC. Full variable domain (rest looked up from reference TRBV5-1 and TRBJ2-5): KAGVTQTPRYLIKTRGQQVTLSCSPISGHRSVSWYQQTPGQGLQFLFEYFSETQRNKGNFPGRFSGRQFSNSRSEMNVSTLELGDSALYLCASSSDRGQGETQYFGPGTRLLVL.

The chain recombines TRBV7-9 with TRBJ1-4; D might be TRBD1 (5 bases). Looked up from germline, CDR1 is SEHNR and CDR2 is FQNEAQ (reference sequence). The CDR3 is 16 residues long. V dropped 1 base and J dropped 0 bases, with 9 bases sitting between them. The CDR3 is CASSLVTGATNEKLFF. The CDR3 DNA reads as TGTGCCAGCAGCTTAGTTACGGGGGCAACTAATGAAAAACTGTTTTTT.

This chain connects TRBV2 to TRBJ2-2; a weak D match, TRBD1 (5 bases). Germline assignment: CDR1 SNHLY and CDR2 FYNNEI. Between the trimmed V and J ends, which lost 0 bases and 3 bases, there was a span of 8 bases. This CDR3 is 15 amino acids long. The DNA for the CDR3 is TGTGCCAGCAGTGAAGCTAGGGGTCACACCGGGGAGCTGTTTTTT. This encodes CASSEARGHTGELFF.

The V call is TRBV14, the J call TRBJ2-6; weak D call: TRBD1 (5 bases). Looked up from germline, CDR1 is SGHDN and CDR2 is FVKESK. The CDR3 spans 18 residues. V was clipped by 4 bases and J by 0 bases, with 16 bases between them. CDR3: CASSPLTDFISGANVLTF. DNA for the CDR3: TGTGCCAGCAGCCCGCTGACAGACTTCATCTCTGGGGCCAACGTCCTGACTTTC.

This sequence joins TRBV20-1 and TRBJ1-2; D is possibly TRBD1 (5 bases). CDR1 is DFQATT and CDR2 is SNEGSKA in the germline V gene (reference sequence). V was trimmed by 3 bases and J by 7 bases, leaving 9 bases between them. The CDR3 is made up of 11 amino acids. CDR3 sequence reads: CSASGGGGYTF. In nucleotides, the CDR3 is TGCAGTGCTAGTGGGGGTGGTGGCTACACCTTC.

The rearrangement uses TRBV6-6 and TRBJ1-2; D call uncertain. The CDR3 totals 13 residues. CDR1 and CDR2 from the germline V gene are MNHNY and SVGAGI (reference sequence). V dropped 2 bases and J dropped 9 bases, with 13 bases sitting between them. Here the CDR3 reads CASSYPNLRRYTF. CDR3 sequence (DNA): TGTGCCAGCAGTTACCCGAATTTGAGGCGCTACACCTTC.

This clone was detected a few times. The chain couples TRBV7-3 to TRBJ2-5; 8 bases are shared with TRBD2. CDR3 length: 14 amino acids. V trimming: 5 bases; J trimming: 5 bases; junction bases outside the gene matches: 7. The germline V gene encodes CDR1 SGHTA and CDR2 FQGTGA. In DNA, the CDR3 is TGTGCCAGCAGCCCCCGCGGGGGGACGGAGACCCAGTACTTC. Translating it yields CASSPRGGTETQYF.

This clone was detected only a few times. The V call is TRBV10-3, the J call TRBJ1-2; a weak D match, TRBD1 (5 bases). Germline assignment: CDR1 ENHRY and CDR2 SYGVKD. V was trimmed by 5 bases and J by 6 bases, leaving 13 bases between them. This CDR3 is built from 13 residues. The CDR3 loop is CAISRVGGDGYTF. The CDR3 DNA reads as TGTGCCATCAGTCGGGTGGGGGGAGATGGCTACACCTTC.

The chain links TRBV28 to TRBJ1-2, with a weak D call TRBD1 (6 bases). V gave up 7 bases and J gave up 3 bases, with 15 bases separating them. CDR3 length equals 14 residues. Germline V gene sequence: CDR1 MDHEN, CDR2 SYDVKM. CDR3 coding DNA: TGTGCCAGCAAATCCTCACAGGGAGACTATGGCTACACCTTC. Amino acid sequence: CASKSSQGDYGYTF.

The chain has TRBV5-1 and TRBJ2-5, with 9 bases matching TRBD2. The V gene's germline CDR1 is SGHRS and CDR2 YFSETQ. V gave up 3 bases and J gave up 5 bases; unmatched junction bases: 5. CDR3 size: 14 residues. CDR3 amino acids: CASSSGTSWETQYF. CDR3 sequence (DNA): TGCGCCAGCAGCTCGGGGACTAGCTGGGAGACCCAGTACTTC. The whole variable domain, remainder taken from reference TRBV5-1 and TRBJ2-5, is KAGVTQTPRYLIKTRGQQVTLSCSPISGHRSVSWYQQTPGQGLQFLFEYFSETQRNKGNFPGRFSGRQFSNSRSEMNVSTLELGDSALYLCASSSGTSWETQYFGPGTRLLVL.

The V and J genes are TRBV11-1 and TRBJ1-6, with D tentatively TRBD1 (6 bases). The CDR3 extends over 14 amino acids. Germline values: CDR1 SGHAT, CDR2 FQDESV (reference sequence). Trimming pared 7 bases from V and 6 bases from J, leaving 13 bases between. For the CDR3, the DNA is TGTGCCAGCAACCGACAGGTCGTTAATTCACCCCTCCACTTT. Translation: CASNRQVVNSPLHF.

The chain joins TRBV4-1 to TRBJ2-2; no clear D. V was pared by 2 bases and J by 5 bases, with 6 bases between. The CDR3 has 13 amino acids. Germline V lookup: CDR1 MGHRA, CDR2 YSYEKL. CDR3 loop: CASSQTRTGELFF. CDR3 bases: TGCGCCAGCAGCCAAACTCGTACCGGGGAGCTGTTTTTT.

This clone showed up just once. The genes are TRBV14 and TRBJ2-7; 7 bases are shared with TRBD2. Losses at the gene ends were 2 bases for V and 11 bases for J; bases not matched to a gene: 9. CDR1 and CDR2 from the germline V gene are SGHDN and FVKESK. The CDR3 is made up of 13 amino acids. The CDR3 sequence is CASSQSPGGFEYF. The CDR3 DNA reads as TGTGCCAGCAGCCAATCTCCGGGGGGATTCGAGTACTTC.

V usage is TRBV5-1 and J usage is TRBJ1-2; no clear D. Deletions cut 0 bases from V and 6 bases from J, with 12 bases between. CDR1 and CDR2 from the germline V gene are SGHRS and YFSETQ. CDR3 length: 14 amino acids. The CDR3: CASSLGSEWDGYTF. Written as DNA, the CDR3 is TGCGCCAGCAGCTTGGGGTCAGAATGGGATGGCTACACCTTC.

The chain has TRBV19 and TRBJ1-5; possible D gene TRBD1, 6 bases. The CDR3 consists of 15 residues. CDR1 and CDR2 (germline): LNHDA, SQIVND (reference sequence). V was cut by 5 bases and J by 0 bases, with 11 bases left in between. As DNA, the CDR3 is TGTGCCAGTAGTCTACAGGGTTATAGCAATCAGCCCCAGCATTTT. Residues: CASSLQGYSNQPQHF.

This clone was observed a handful of times. The genes are TRBV10-3 and TRBJ2-1; tentatively, D is TRBD1 (6 bases). The V end was cut by 4 bases, the J end by 7 bases, with 26 bases between. The CDR3 runs to 18 residues. Germline lookup yields CDR1 ENHRY and CDR2 SYGVKD. The CDR3 sequence: CAISGLEGMEAGTNEQFF. CDR3 sequence (DNA): TGTGCCATCAGTGGTCTCGAGGGAATGGAGGCAGGGACAAATGAGCAGTTCTTC.

This clone was picked up a small number of times. This chain connects TRBV14 to TRBJ1-2; D remains ambiguous. Germline V gene data show CDR1 as SGHDN and CDR2 as FVKESK. V dropped 3 bases and J dropped 5 bases, with 10 bases sitting between them. The CDR3 loop spans 13 amino acids. The CDR3 loop is CASSHSGSYGYTF. The CDR3 coding sequence is TGTGCCAGCAGCCATTCCGGATCTTATGGCTACACCTTC.

The V call is TRBV7-9, the J call TRBJ1-1, with TRBD1 as a possible D gene (6 bases). Germline CDR1 SEHNR, CDR2 FQNEAQ (reference sequence). V lost 6 bases to trimming and J lost 1 base, with 9 bases between them. The CDR3 spans 13 residues. The CDR3 DNA sequence: TGTGCCAGCAGGGGACACTCGAACACTGAAGCTTTCTTT. Amino acid sequence: CASRGHSNTEAFF.

The genes are TRBV19 and TRBJ2-5; the D is unclear. The CDR3 loop spans 11 amino acids. CDR1 is LNHDA, CDR2 SQIVND, per germline (reference sequence). V was pared by 3 bases and J by 5 bases, with 4 bases between. CDR3 residues: CASSMGETQYF. DNA of the CDR3: TGTGCCAGTAGTATGGGGGAGACCCAGTACTTC. The full variable domain, its missing parts supplied by reference TRBV19 and TRBJ2-5, is DGGITQSPKYLFRKEGQNVTLSCEQNLNHDAMYWYRQDPGQGLRLIYYSQIVNDFQKGDIAEGYSVSREKKESFPLTVTSAQKNPTAFYLCASSMGETQYFGPGTRLLVL.

CDR3 coding DNA: TGTGCCAGCAGTACCCGTTTCGAGCAGTACTTC. This gives the protein CASSTRFEQYF. This chain joins TRBV6-5 and TRBJ2-7, with D uncertain. Trimming took off 5 bases at V and 6 bases at J, with 8 bases between the two ends. The CDR3 is 11 amino acids. Germline values: CDR1 MNHEY, CDR2 SVGAGI.

The CDR3 is CASSQAEGQGFSYEQYF. In DNA, the CDR3 is TGTGCCAGCAGCCAGGCGGAAGGACAGGGGTTCTCCTACGAGCAGTACTTC. The chain recombines TRBV4-2 with TRBJ2-7, with TRBD1 identical over 9 bases. The CDR3 totals 17 residues. J was trimmed by 0 bases and V by 3 bases; bases with no gene match: 9. Germline-derived CDR1 and CDR2 are LGHNA and YNFKEQ.

This clone occurred a few times. V gene TRBV28 combines with J gene TRBJ2-5, with a weak D call TRBD2 (5 bases). In germline, CDR1 is MDHEN, CDR2 SYDVKM. V lost 5 bases to trimming and J lost 9 bases, with 22 bases between them. CDR3 length equals 15 residues. The CDR3 DNA reads as TGTGCCAGCAGTGTCATCGGGGTTGGGAAGAGATCCCAGTACTTC. Translating it yields CASSVIGVGKRSQYF.

V is TRBV21-1 and J is TRBJ1-2; TRBD1, as called in the table, went unchecked against the DNA. TRBV21-1 is termed a pseudogene. The CDR3 is made up of 14 amino acids. CDR3 protein: CASSARPTGNGYTF. CDR3 sequence (DNA): TGTGCCAGCAGCGCTCGCCCGACAGGGAATGGCTACACCTTC.

J is TRBJ2-3 and V is TRBV9, with 8 bases aligning to TRBD2. The CDR3 totals 17 residues. V lost 4 bases and J lost 2; bases outside the gene matches: 12. Per the germline V gene, CDR1 is SGDLS and CDR2 is YYNGEE. The CDR3 is CASSRGVAGMSTDTQYF. As DNA, the CDR3 is TGTGCCAGCAGCCGGGGGGTAGCGGGAATGTCCACAGATACGCAGTATTTT.

V and J are TRBV10-3 and TRBJ2-5; D not resolved. Germline V CDR1 and CDR2: ENHRY, SYGVKD. The CDR3 is 13 residues long. Trimming took off 6 bases at V and 5 bases at J, with 13 bases between the two ends. The CDR3 DNA reads TGTGCCATCAGACTAAATTCTGGGGAGACCCAGTACTTC. Residues: CAIRLNSGETQYF.